Sequencing of this T cell receptor beta chain was carried out in a study of shared clonotypes between healthy human individuals. Study results and caveats: Genetic and exposure-history diversity was limited by the few donors. In general, naive subsets displayed greater estimated richness than memory subsets did.

Splitting of CD4+ cells produced CD45RA+ naive and CD45RA-negative memory subsets. Some clones are missing from TCRdb's copy, which holds only in-frame ones; the method was immunoSEQ multiplex PCR. This table has some 1.4 million clones, 96% appearing once. Per germline, CDR1 SGHNT and CDR2 YYREEE (reference sequence). Trimming took 4 bases from V and 5 from J, leaving 12 bases between them. CDR3 length: 13 residues. On this clone: The antigen remains undetermined.

The sequence was collected from a man between 25 and 39 years old in good health. The sample was naive CD4+ T cells sorted from blood. The subset: CD45RA+ positively selected. The chain couples TRBV5-4 to TRBJ1-2, with D possibly TRBD1 on 5 matching bases. CDR3 loop: CASSPGRVYGYTF. CDR3 DNA: TGTGCCAGCAGCCCGGGCAGGGTGTATGGCTACACCTTC. Looking up the rest from reference TRBV5-4 and TRBJ1-2 gives the full variable domain: ETGVTQSPTHLIKTRGQQVTLRCSSQSGHNTVSWYQQALGQGPQFIFQYYREEENGRGNFPPRFSGLQFPNYSSELNVNALELDDSALYLCASSPGRVYGYTFGSGTRLTVV.